This T cell receptor beta chain was found in a study of cytomegalovirus exposure and HLA in healthy donors. 13 Jbeta primers and 60 Vbeta primers were used for the PCR. In the original processing: An analysis that came later counted roughly 87 million unique TCR beta chains, approximately 12 million shared. Sequencing was performed with immunoSEQ multiplex PCR; in TCRdb, only in-frame clones are kept and a portion is missing. The D gene and trimming were derived from the DNA, and the V and J assignments and clone size from that table. The sample features 200,000 or so clones, with roughly 0.74% in its top ten. Germline CDR1 reads SEHNR; CDR2 reads FQNEAQ (reference sequence). The length of the CDR3 is 15 residues. The V gene end was trimmed by 2 bases and the J gene end by 5 bases; junction bases not matched to a gene: 4.

Sequencing was done on a sample of PBMCs. This TCR came from a boy aged 5-17 years in good health and CMV-seronegative. This rearrangement joins TRBV7-9 to TRBJ2-1, with 9 bases identical to TRBD2. CDR3 residues: CASSLSGGGDNEQFF. CDR3 sequence (DNA): TGTGCCAGCAGCTTAAGTGGCGGGGGGGACAATGAGCAGTTCTTC.